The clone carrying this T cell receptor (beta chain) was detected once. V lost 3 bases and J lost 9, with 15 bases in between. Germline values: CDR1 SGHDN, CDR2 FVKESK. CDR3 size: 14 residues. This entry belongs to a study of blood T cell repertoires in COVID-19. Per the study methods: It was from reference gene primer amplification that nucleated cell counts were estimated. TCRdb keeps only in-frame clones here, not all; method: immunoSEQ multiplex PCR. V and J calls and clone size are those listed in that table; D and trimming were worked out from the DNA. There are about 55,000 clones in the sample; less than 90% occur only once, and more than 8.5% lies in the top ten.

The sequencing sample was made of peripheral blood. The TCR was taken from a human donor in a cohort sampled during active COVID-19. The V and J genes are TRBV14 and TRBJ2-1, with D unclear. CDR3 in amino acids: CASSHPSPGTEQFF. The CDR3 DNA sequence: TGTGCCAGCAGCCACCCTTCTCCCGGTACTGAGCAGTTCTTC.